These 10 T cell receptor beta chains were sequenced from one sample in a study of OX40 agonist ivuxolimab in advanced cancers. The repertoire was sequenced with immunoSEQ multiplex PCR; TCRdb's copy has only in-frame clones and lacks some. The table shows some 77,000 clones, with more than 80% occurring only once. The sample in question was CD4+ or CD8+ T cells sorted from blood, obtained in a trial of the OX40 agonist ivuxolimab. All receptors derive from an adult with an advanced solid tumor such as melanoma, head and neck, liver or kidney cancer.

V usage is TRBV5-1 and J usage is TRBJ1-2; D remains unclear. This CDR3 contains 14 residues. The germline V gene encodes CDR1 SGHRS and CDR2 YFSETQ. The germline V and J ends were trimmed by 0 bases and 6 bases, with 12 bases remaining between them. In DNA, the CDR3 is TGCGCCAGCAGCTTGGTTGTGGGATTAGATGGCTACACCTTC. It codes for CASSLVVGLDGYTF.

This sequence joins TRBV27 and TRBJ2-3, with a tentative D call TRBD1 (6 bases). This CDR3 region has 12 residues. V lost 5 bases to trimming and J lost 13 bases, with 16 bases between them. CDR1 is MNHEY and CDR2 is SMNVEV in the germline V gene (reference sequence). In nucleotides, the CDR3 is TGTGCCAGCAGTAATGTATGGGGGCCCAAGTATTTT. Translated: CASSNVWGPKYF.

The genes are TRBV7-8 and TRBJ1-1; TRBD1 matches 9 bases. This CDR3 has 15 residues. Germline assignment: CDR1 SGHVS and CDR2 FQNEAQ. With V trimmed by 1 base and J by 5 bases, 5 bases remained unmatched. The CDR3 DNA follows: TGTGCCAGCAGCTTAGGGGGACAGGGTGGAACTGAAGCTTTCTTT. Its protein is CASSLGGQGGTEAFF.

This clone was observed a few times. The genes are TRBV7-2 and TRBJ1-5; D is ambiguous. The ends were cut back, 3 bases at V and 0 bases at J, with 6 bases in the middle. The CDR3 length is 14 residues. The V gene's germline CDR1 is SGHTA and CDR2 FQGNSA. DNA for the CDR3: TGTGCCAGCAGCTTTAGCGATAGCAATCAGCCCCAGCATTTT. Protein sequence: CASSFSDSNQPQHF.

The chain carries TRBV5-1 and TRBJ1-2; TRBD1 matches 11 bases. Germline assignment: CDR1 SGHRS and CDR2 YFSETQ. V was clipped by 5 bases and J by 7 bases; unmatched bases: 7. The CDR3 is 14 residues long. The CDR3 region has the DNA TGCGCCAGCAGACTAAGGGACAGGGGGGCTGGCTACACCTTC. Its protein is CASRLRDRGAGYTF.

This clone occurred once. The gene calls are TRBV6-5 and TRBJ1-5; a weak D match, TRBD1 (5 bases). CDR1 is MNHEY, CDR2 SVGAGI, per germline. This CDR3 is built from 15 residues. V shed 5 bases and J shed 1 base, with 12 bases lying between them. The CDR3 sequence: CASSPREYSNQPQHF. CDR3 nucleotides: TGTGCCAGCAGTCCCAGGGAGTACAGCAATCAGCCCCAGCATTTT.

This clone has only a few counts. The J gene is TRBJ2-7, the V gene TRBV7-6; D is unclear. Between the trimmed V and J ends, which lost 1 base and 3 bases, there was a span of 7 bases. CDR3 length: 13 residues. Germline V gene data show CDR1 as SGHVS and CDR2 as FNYEAQ. The CDR3 bases are TGTGCCAGCAGCTTAGTGGGCGGCTACGAGCAGTACTTC. Residues: CASSLVGGYEQYF.

This clone has just one count. V gene TRBV5-5 combines with J gene TRBJ1-1; a weak D match, TRBD1 (6 bases). Trimming shortened V by 4 bases and J by 4 bases, and 14 bases separated the two germline ends. CDR1 is SGHKS and CDR2 is YYEKEE in the germline V gene (reference sequence). CDR3 length: 14 residues. CDR3 protein: CASSVKRGSTEAFF. The CDR3, as DNA: TGTGCCAGCAGCGTAAAGAGGGGGAGCACTGAAGCTTTCTTT.

This rearrangement joins TRBV18 to TRBJ1-2; D perhaps matches TRBD1 (5 bases). The V end lost 1 base, the J end lost 3 bases, and 12 bases lay between the germline ends. The germline gives CDR1 KGHSH, CDR2 LQKENI. The CDR3 covers 15 residues. The CDR3 DNA is TGTGCCAGCTCACCACTTCCAGGGAAAGACTATGGCTACACCTTC. It encodes CASSPLPGKDYGYTF.

The chain joins TRBV6-6 to TRBJ1-2; 12 bases are shared with TRBD1. This CDR3 comprises 15 residues. Germline CDR1 is MNHNY and CDR2 is SVGAGI (reference sequence). V was pared by 7 bases and J by 8 bases, with 11 bases of the junction left unmatched. The CDR3 is CASKYSGQGAPGYTF. The CDR3 nucleotides are TGTGCCAGCAAGTACTCGGGACAGGGGGCGCCGGGCTACACCTTC.